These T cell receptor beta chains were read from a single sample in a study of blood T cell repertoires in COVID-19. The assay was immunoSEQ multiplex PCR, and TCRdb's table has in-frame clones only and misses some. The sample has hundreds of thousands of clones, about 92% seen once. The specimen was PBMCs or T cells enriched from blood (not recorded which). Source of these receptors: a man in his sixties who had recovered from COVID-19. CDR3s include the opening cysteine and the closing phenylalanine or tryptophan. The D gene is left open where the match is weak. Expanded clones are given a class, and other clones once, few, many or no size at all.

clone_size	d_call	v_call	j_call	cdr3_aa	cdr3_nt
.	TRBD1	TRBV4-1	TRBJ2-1	CASSQGAGGFSSYNEQFF	TGCGCCAGCAGCCAAGGCGCAGGGGGCTTCAGCTCCTACAATGAGCAGTTCTTC
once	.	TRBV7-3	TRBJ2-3	CASSSTTDTQYF	TGTGCCAGCAGCTCGACTACAGATACGCAGTATTTT
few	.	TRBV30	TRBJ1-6	CAWSDSTYSPLHF	TGTGCCTGGAGTGACAGTACTTATTCACCCCTCCACTTT
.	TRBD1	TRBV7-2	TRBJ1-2	CASSLAQGVLYGYTF	TGTGCCAGCAGCTTGGCACAGGGGGTGCTCTATGGCTACACCTTC
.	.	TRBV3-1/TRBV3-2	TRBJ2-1	CASSLQTMPGEQFF	TGTGCCAGCAGCCTACAGACCATGCCCGGTGAGCAGTTCTTC
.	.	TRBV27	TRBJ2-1	CASMRVSYNEQFF	TGTGCCAGCATGAGGGTTTCCTACAATGAGCAGTTCTTC
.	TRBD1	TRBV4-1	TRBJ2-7	CASSPGQSSYEQYF	TGCGCCAGCAGCCCGGGACAGAGCTCCTACGAGCAGTACTTC
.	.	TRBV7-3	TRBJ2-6	CASSPAVRSSGANVLTF	TGTGCCAGCAGCCCCGCGGTGAGGTCCTCTGGGGCCAACGTCCTGACTTTC
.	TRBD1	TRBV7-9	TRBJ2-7	CASSSTGATPYEQYF	TGTGCCAGCAGCTCTACAGGGGCGACCCCCTACGAGCAGTACTTC
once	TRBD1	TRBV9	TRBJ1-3	CASSVRGDRVAPTGNTIYF	TGTGCCAGCAGCGTACGGGGGGACAGGGTAGCACCGACTGGAAACACCATATATTTT
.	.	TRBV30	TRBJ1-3	CAWSVQSGNTIYF	TGTGCCTGGAGTGTACAGTCTGGAAACACCATATATTTT
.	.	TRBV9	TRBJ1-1	CASSARVGGPMNTEAFF	TGTGCCAGCAGCGCCCGCGTGGGGGGGCCGATGAACACTGAAGCTTTCTTT
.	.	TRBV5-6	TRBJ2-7	CASSPVGTPGAYEQYF	TGTGCCAGCAGCCCAGTGGGGACCCCAGGGGCCTACGAGCAGTACTTC
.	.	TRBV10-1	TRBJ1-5	CASSEQGNQPQHF	TGCGCCAGCAGTGAGCAGGGGAATCAGCCCCAGCATTTT
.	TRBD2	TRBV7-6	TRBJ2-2	CASSPGTSGVGELFF	TGTGCCAGCAGCCCCGGGACTAGCGGGGTCGGGGAGCTGTTTTTT
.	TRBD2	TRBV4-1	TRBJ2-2	CASSQDKLAGAAGGELFF	TGCGCCAGCAGCCAAGATAAGCTAGCGGGAGCGGCTGGCGGGGAGCTGTTTTTT
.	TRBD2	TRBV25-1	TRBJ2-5	CASMSSGGLPQYF	TGTGCCAGCATGTCCAGCGGGGGGTTGCCCCAGTACTTC
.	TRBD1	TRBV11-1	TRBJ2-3	CASTTGTGFGDTQYF	TGTGCCAGCACCACCGGGACAGGCTTTGGTGATACGCAGTATTTT